What follows are 32 T cell receptor beta chains derived from one specimen sequenced in a study of regulatory T cells in long-lasting Graves disease. Time point in this sample: persistent/refractory GD, antithyroid drugs over 5 years with positive TRAb. Preparation of the TCR library used RNA extracted from PBMCs. Arm-PCR with iRepertoire HTBI primers amplified the CDR3 regions for these TCR beta libraries. TCRdb recomputed calls from the multiplex PCR reads with MiXCR, one row per CDR3 protein. This table holds 450,000 or so distinct CDR3 sequences, less than 25% found once. The input for sequencing was peripheral blood mononuclear cells (PBMCs), taken when the disease was refractory, from a patient treated with antithyroid drugs. These receptors were collected from a female donor with Graves disease.

V gene TRBV20-1 combines with J gene TRBJ1-5; 8 nucleotides match TRBD1. The CDR3 extends over 13 amino acids. V shed 3 bases and J 4 bases; nucleotides not matched to a gene: 2. Per germline, CDR1 DFQATT and CDR2 SNEGSKA (reference sequence). CDR3 loop: CSARDRENQPQHF. The CDR3 nucleotides are TGCAGTGCTAGGGACAGGGAGAATCAGCCCCAGCATTTT.

This clonotype was seen once. This may come from a read error, since a much larger clone is one base off. The chain joins TRBV12-3 or TRBV12-4 to TRBJ1-4; D gene ambiguous. The CDR3 is 11 amino acids. V was clipped by 6 bases and J by 12 bases, with 11 bases between them. Here the CDR3 reads CASSTREELFF. Here the CDR3 DNA reads TGTGCCAGCAGCACCCGAGAGGAACTGTTTTTT.

This clonotype showed up many times. The rearrangement uses TRBV4-1 and TRBJ2-4, with 9 bases that match TRBD2. Germline V gene sequence: CDR1 MGHRA, CDR2 YSYEKL. CDR3 length equals 15 residues. V lost 6 bases and J lost 8; bases outside the gene matches: 11. In DNA form, the CDR3 reads TGCGCCAGCAGAGTACAAGCGGGAGGCCCCTACATTCAGTACTTC. Its translation: CASRVQAGGPYIQYF.

Many counts were recorded for this clonotype. The chain joins TRBV12-3 or TRBV12-4 to TRBJ1-1; D gene ambiguous. The CDR3 covers 14 residues. Trimming took off 0 bases at V and 0 bases at J, with 5 bases between the two ends. Here the CDR3 DNA reads TGTGCCAGCAGTTTAGCAGACATGAACACTGAAGCTTTCTTT. It translates to CASSLADMNTEAFF.

Comment on this clonotype: This may be a read error: a much more frequent sequence differs by one nucleotide. The chain uses TRBV11-2 and TRBJ2-7, with 13 bases identical to TRBD2. Germline V lookup: CDR1 SGHAT, CDR2 FQNNGV. The CDR3 spans 19 residues. The DNA of the CDR3 is TGTGCCAGCAGCTTTGCGCTTAATTTGGGACTAGCGGGAAGGGGCGAGCAGCACTTC. As protein: CASSFALNLGLAGRGEQHF.

This clonotype has ten or more counts. The rearrangement uses TRBV30 and TRBJ2-7, with 8 bases lining up with TRBD1. CDR1 is GTSNPN, CDR2 SVGIG, per germline (reference sequence). With V trimmed by 4 bases and J by 7 bases, 3 bases remained unmatched. CDR3 size: 11 residues. The CDR3 reads CAWTTGVEQYF. CDR3 DNA: TGTGCCTGGACGACAGGGGTTGAGCAGTACTTC.

This clonotype turned up a few times. This chain links TRBV30 with TRBJ2-5; D gene uncertain. This CDR3 has 14 amino acids. Trimming took 0 bases from V and 2 from J, leaving 10 bases between them. Germline lookup yields CDR1 GTSNPN and CDR2 SVGIG (reference sequence). The CDR3: CAWSVEPLQETQYF. The CDR3 coding sequence is TGTGCCTGGAGTGTAGAGCCCTTGCAAGAGACCCAGTACTTC.

This clonotype was counted between two and nine times. This sequence joins TRBV12-3 or TRBV12-4 and TRBJ2-1, with a tentative D call TRBD2 (7 bases). The V end was cut by 6 bases, the J end by 3 bases, with 15 bases between. The CDR3 covers 15 residues. CDR3 coding DNA: TGTGCCAGCAGCCTGAAGGGGGAGGGCTACAATGAGCAGTTCTTC. Residues: CASSLKGEGYNEQFF.

This clonotype was seen repeatedly, ten times or more. The chain employs TRBV12-3 or TRBV12-4 and TRBJ2-7, with D possibly TRBD2 on 5 matching bases. Trimming took off 3 bases at V and 6 bases at J, with 18 bases between the two ends. This CDR3 has 15 residues. The CDR3 spells CASSFWLAEESEQYF. CDR3 bases: TGTGCCAGCAGTTTCTGGCTCGCGGAGGAGTCCGAGCAGTACTTC.

The rearrangement uses TRBV14 and TRBJ2-7; TRBD2 agrees at 14 bases. The trim removed 4 bases at V and 3 bases at J, leaving 5 bases unmatched. The CDR3 sequence is 16 residues long. The V gene's germline CDR1 is SGHDN and CDR2 FVKESK. The CDR3 sequence: CASSPLGLAGDYEQYF. CDR3 bases: TGTGCCAGCAGCCCCTTGGGACTAGCGGGAGACTACGAGCAGTACTTC.

The CDR3 DNA reads TGTGCCAGCACCCTGACTAGCGGGAGTGTCTACGAGCAGTACTTC. It is translated as CASTLTSGSVYEQYF. The chain joins TRBV7-2 to TRBJ2-7; 12 bases agree with TRBD2. The germline CDR1 and CDR2 sequences are SGHTA and FQGNSA. The CDR3 totals 15 residues. The V segment lost 7 bases and the J segment 3 bases; nucleotides outside the gene matches: 7.

This clonotype was found a few times. The chain is built from TRBV27 and TRBJ2-3; TRBD2 aligns across 7 bases. The CDR3 sequence is 14 residues long. CDR1 and CDR2 (germline): MNHEY, SMNVEV (reference sequence). V shed 4 bases and J 4 bases; nucleotides not matched to a gene: 5. CDR3 bases: TGTGCCAGCAGTTGGCGGGAGTGGGCAGATACGCAGTATTTT. This codes for CASSWREWADTQYF.

This clonotype was detected ten times or more. The CDR3 coding sequence is TGTGCCAGCAGTGGGGCCGGGGGGCTTAACACTGAAGCTTTCTTT. Its translation is CASSGAGGLNTEAFF. The chain employs TRBV12-3 or TRBV12-4 and TRBJ1-1; D might be TRBD1 (6 bases). The CDR3 is made up of 15 amino acids. The V end was cut by 5 bases, the J end by 2 bases, with 15 bases between.

This clonotype turned up a few times. This sequence joins TRBV27 and TRBJ1-2; a possible D gene is TRBD1 (6 bases). With 4 bases removed from V and 4 bases from J, the gap between germline ends came to 16 bases. The germline CDR1 and CDR2 sequences are MNHEY and SMNVEV (reference sequence). The CDR3 covers 15 residues. This CDR3 is CASSSPGRGGYGYTF. Here the CDR3 DNA reads TGTGCCAGCAGTTCCCCGGGTAGGGGGGGCTATGGCTACACCTTC.

The chain has TRBV29-1 and TRBJ1-1; D is unclear. Trimming left V 4 bases short and J 3 bases short, with 3 bases between. The CDR3 contains 10 residues. Per the germline V gene, CDR1 is SQVTM and CDR2 is ANQGSEA. The CDR3 protein is CSVAHTEAFF. CDR3 DNA sequence: TGCAGCGTTGCGCACACTGAAGCTTTCTTT.

Many counts were recorded for this clonotype. V is TRBV7-8 and J is TRBJ2-7; no definite D call. The V gene lost 1 base and the J gene lost 5 bases, with 15 bases spanning the gap. CDR3 length: 15 residues. Germline CDR1 reads SGHVS; CDR2 reads FQNEAQ. CDR3 nucleotides: TGTGCCAGCAGCTTAGATCCAGCGCGGCTGAACGAGCAGTACTTC. It codes for CASSLDPARLNEQYF.

This clonotype was counted only a few times. The V call is TRBV20-1, the J call TRBJ1-5; D is perhaps TRBD1 (5 bases). V gave up 3 bases and J gave up 3 bases, with 9 bases separating them. The CDR3 extends over 13 amino acids. Germline lookup yields CDR1 DFQATT and CDR2 SNEGSKA (reference sequence). CDR3 residues: CSASTGANQPQHF. DNA for the CDR3: TGCAGTGCTAGCACCGGGGCCAATCAGCCCCAGCATTTT.

The chain recombines TRBV7-9 with TRBJ2-3, with D tentatively TRBD2 (6 bases). Germline loops: CDR1 SEHNR, CDR2 FQNEAQ (reference sequence). The ends were cut back, 1 base at V and 2 bases at J, with 7 bases in the middle. The CDR3 spans 14 residues. The CDR3 DNA sequence: TGTGCCAGCAGCTTAGGGGACTTCACAGATACGCAGTATTTT. It codes for CASSLGDFTDTQYF.

This clonotype was detected ten times or more. V is TRBV3-1 and J is TRBJ1-2; no clear D. Per germline, CDR1 LGHDT and CDR2 YNNKEL (reference sequence). The V and J ends lost 3 bases and 2 bases respectively, with 10 bases between them. The CDR3 sequence is 14 residues long. The CDR3, as DNA: TGTGCCAGCAGCCACCCGGAACTCAACTATGGCTACACCTTC. Amino acids: CASSHPELNYGYTF.

The chain links TRBV4-3 to TRBJ2-2; no clear D gene. Deletions cut 6 bases from V and 4 bases from J, with 12 bases between. This CDR3 contains 14 residues. Germline V gives CDR1 LGHNA, CDR2 YSLEER. This CDR3 is CASSWPSGTGELFF. CDR3 DNA sequence: TGCGCCAGCAGTTGGCCTTCAGGCACCGGGGAGCTGTTTTTT.

This clonotype has at least ten counts. J is TRBJ1-1 and V is TRBV12-3 or TRBV12-4; unclear D gene. The CDR3 is made up of 13 amino acids. Between the trimmed V and J ends, which lost 6 bases and 5 bases, there was a span of 13 bases. The CDR3 DNA follows: TGTGCCAGCAGCCTCCTCGGGGTGACTGAAGCTTTCTTT. Translating it yields CASSLLGVTEAFF.

This clonotype has a handful of counts. The chain couples TRBV29-1 to TRBJ2-4, with D perhaps TRBD1 (5 bases). The CDR3 contains 12 residues. In germline, CDR1 is SQVTM, CDR2 ANQGSEA. Trimming stripped 4 bases from V and 8 bases from J, with 12 bases between. The CDR3 nucleotides read TGCAGCGTTGGGCCAGGGCAAGACATTCAGTACTTC. Protein: CSVGPGQDIQYF.

This clonotype was counted between two and nine times. The V and J genes are TRBV5-4 and TRBJ2-7; 10 bases line up with TRBD2. V gave up 5 bases and J gave up 7 bases; unmatched junction bases: 15. CDR1 and CDR2 from the germline V gene are SGHNT and YYREEE (reference sequence). The CDR3 has 16 amino acids. The CDR3 loop is CASSQEASGRSREQYF. The CDR3 DNA reads as TGTGCCAGCAGTCAAGAAGCTAGCGGGAGAAGTCGTGAGCAGTACTTC.

Many counts were recorded for this clonotype. Its ends do not fully match the called genes, so a read error is possible. The CDR3, as DNA: TGTGCCAGTAGACCCGGGACAGATCGTCTATTCTTC. Its protein is CASRPGTDRLFF. The genes are TRBV19 and TRBJ1-2, with TRBD1 matching over 7 bases. This CDR3 region has 12 residues. Germline assignment: CDR1 LNHDA and CDR2 SQIVND (reference sequence).

This clonotype appeared a few times. The CDR3 loop reads CASSEPPGLNQPQHF. CDR3 nucleotide sequence: TGTGCCAGCAGTGAACCCCCAGGGCTCAATCAGCCCCAGCATTTT. The chain employs TRBV6-1 and TRBJ1-5, with a possible D match to TRBD1 (5 bases). V was pared by 2 bases and J by 3 bases, with 11 bases between. Germline V gene data show CDR1 as MNHNS and CDR2 as SASEGT. CDR3 length: 15 residues.

This clonotype was seen more than once but under ten times. This rearrangement joins TRBV7-3 to TRBJ2-2; possible D gene TRBD2, 5 bases. The V gene lost 8 bases and the J gene lost 6 bases, with 16 bases spanning the gap. This CDR3 is 14 amino acids long. Germline V lookup: CDR1 SGHTA, CDR2 FQGTGA. CDR3 residues: CASRAEWGAGELFF. In DNA form, the CDR3 reads TGTGCCAGCCGAGCGGAGTGGGGAGCCGGGGAGCTGTTTTTT.

This clonotype was counted only a few times. The V gene is TRBV19, the J gene TRBJ1-1; TRBD1 agrees at 7 bases. Germline V gene data show CDR1 as LNHDA and CDR2 as SQIVND (reference sequence). The CDR3 runs to 16 residues. The V and J ends lost 3 bases and 2 bases, in that order; junction bases with no gene match: 9. CDR3 coding DNA: TGTGCCAGTAGTATTACGAACAGGGGCCCTAACACTGAAGCTTTCTTT. Its translation: CASSITNRGPNTEAFF.

This clonotype came up many times. The V and J genes are TRBV7-2 and TRBJ1-5, with 9 bases lining up with TRBD1. V lost 5 bases, J lost 6 bases, and 8 bases stayed unmatched. The CDR3 has 15 residues. Germline V gene sequence: CDR1 SGHTA, CDR2 FQGNSA. This chain's CDR3 is CASSPRTGDFQPQHF. DNA of the CDR3: TGTGCCAGCAGCCCACGGACAGGGGACTTTCAGCCCCAGCATTTT.

This clonotype was detected many times. This rearrangement joins TRBV20-1 to TRBJ1-4; D is unclear. The CDR3 sequence is 13 residues long. Germline V gives CDR1 DFQATT, CDR2 SNEGSKA (reference sequence). V was shortened by 6 bases and J by 7 bases, with 15 bases between the two germline ends. The CDR3 bases are TGCAGTGCCGACACCCCGGGAGGTGAAAAACTGTTTTTT. As protein: CSADTPGGEKLFF.

This clonotype occurred a few times. The chain couples TRBV28 to TRBJ2-1; 9 bases fit TRBD1. CDR3 size: 16 residues. J gave up 2 bases and V 4 bases, and 6 bases lay outside the gene matches. Germline V lookup: CDR1 MDHEN, CDR2 SYDVKM. CDR3 sequence (DNA): TGTGCCAGCAGTTCCCCCAGGACAGGGGCCTACAATGAGCAGTTCTTC. Protein product: CASSSPRTGAYNEQFF.

This clonotype was recorded many times. J is TRBJ2-7 and V is TRBV2; 7 bases agree with TRBD1. This CDR3 comprises 14 residues. Germline CDR1 reads SNHLY; CDR2 reads FYNNEI. The V gene end was trimmed by 3 bases and the J gene end by 2 bases; junction bases not matched to a gene: 4. The CDR3 coding sequence is TGTGCCAGCAGTGATGGTCAGGGGGCCTACGAGCAGTACTTC. This translates into CASSDGQGAYEQYF.

In this sample, this clonotype turned up a few times. The chain employs TRBV6-1 and TRBJ2-5; D is unclear. Germline lookup yields CDR1 MNHNS and CDR2 SASEGT. The CDR3 is 13 amino acids. Trimming cost V 6 bases and J 5 bases, with 13 bases left between them. CDR3 amino acids: CASSPSRVETQYF. CDR3 nucleotides: TGTGCCAGCAGCCCTTCACGGGTGGAGACCCAGTACTTC.